This is a list of T cell receptor beta chains from one sample in a study of blood T cells in healthy people across ages. Each CDR3 protein gets one entry after TCRdb re-called the 5' RACE reads with MiXCR. Of 800,000 or so distinct CDR3 sequences in the sample, approximately 65% are singletons; the top ten hold roughly 25%. The material sequenced was blood. These receptors all stem from a man aged 25 to 40 in good health. CDR3s leave out the opening cysteine and the closing phenylalanine or tryptophan. D genes are given only for firm matches. Not every row has a clone size; where given, it reads once, few, many or a size class.

-	TRBV7-3	-	TRBD2	ASSSSGGNYEQY
-	TRBV28	TRBJ2-5	TRBD1	ASSLGTGVLETQY
-	TRBV3-1	TRBJ2-7	-	ASSKSSSRYEQY
-	TRBV7-8	TRBJ1-2	-	ASSSPGPLGYT
-	TRBV7-8	TRBJ2-3	TRBD2	ASSLESGLVTDTQY
-	TRBV7-2	TRBJ2-6	TRBD1	ASSSRQGAGGANVLT
once	TRBV29-1	TRBJ2-5	-	SVLRGASQQETQY
few	TRBV5-1	-	-	ASSLGGMETQY
-	TRBV7-9	TRBJ1-2	-	ASSLGQMGYT
-	TRBV25-1	TRBJ2-3	-	ASSKALGGRDTQY
few	TRBV20-1	TRBJ1-1	-	SASEAANTEAF
few	TRBV6-5	TRBJ1-4	-	ASSDPRGPPKLF
-	TRBV2	TRBJ2-7	-	ASTPAPGYEQY